This is a list of T cell receptor beta chains from one sample in a study of cytomegalovirus exposure and HLA in healthy donors. Profiled with immunoSEQ multiplex PCR; TCRdb holds only in-frame clones, not every one. The table records 190,000 or so clones, approximately 80% of them present only once. The sequencing sample was made of PBMCs. The receptors come from a boy aged 5-17 years in good health and CMV-seronegative. The CDR3 runs from the conserved cysteine through the conserved F or W. The D gene is left open where the match is weak. Part of the rows lack a size; the others show once, few, many or a class for expanded clones.

D gene: TRBD1; V gene: TRBV27; J gene: TRBJ2-7; clone size: .; CDR3 protein: CASSSGTGYEQYF; CDR3 DNA: TGTGCCAGCAGTTCCGGGACAGGCTACGAGCAGTACTTC
D gene: TRBD2; V gene: TRBV6-1; J gene: TRBJ2-7; clone size: many; CDR3 protein: CASSEALAGSYEQYF; CDR3 DNA: TGTGCCAGCAGTGAAGCACTAGCGGGCTCCTACGAGCAGTACTTC
D gene: TRBD1; V gene: TRBV6-1; J gene: TRBJ1-5; clone size: .; CDR3 protein: CASSGAGGGFNQPQHF; CDR3 DNA: TGTGCCAGCAGTGGAGCAGGGGGCGGATTCAATCAGCCCCAGCATTTT
D gene: .; V gene: TRBV7-9; J gene: TRBJ2-7; clone size: .; CDR3 protein: CASTQSGATYEQYF; CDR3 DNA: TGTGCCAGCACCCAAAGTGGGGCTACCTACGAGCAGTACTTC
D gene: .; V gene: TRBV30; J gene: TRBJ1-2; clone size: .; CDR3 protein: CAWRRTPNNYGYTF; CDR3 DNA: TGTGCCTGGAGGCGAACCCCCAATAACTATGGCTACACCTTC
D gene: .; V gene: TRBV13; J gene: TRBJ1-5; clone size: .; CDR3 protein: CASSFGRGQLSNQPQHF; CDR3 DNA: TGTGCCAGCAGCTTCGGTAGGGGACAACTTAGCAATCAGCCCCAGCATTTT
D gene: TRBD1; V gene: TRBV28; J gene: TRBJ1-5; clone size: few; CDR3 protein: CASSILGQGADQPQHF; CDR3 DNA: TGTGCCAGCAGTATACTGGGACAGGGGGCCGATCAGCCCCAGCATTTT
D gene: .; V gene: TRBV30; J gene: TRBJ1-5; clone size: .; CDR3 protein: CAWSVSAAQPQHF; CDR3 DNA: TGTGCCTGGAGTGTAAGTGCGGCCCAGCCCCAGCATTTT
D gene: .; V gene: TRBV29-1; J gene: TRBJ1-4; clone size: .; CDR3 protein: CSVLGPGSEKLFF; CDR3 DNA: TGCAGCGTCCTTGGTCCCGGTAGCGAAAAACTGTTTTTT
D gene: TRBD2; V gene: TRBV7-3; J gene: TRBJ2-1; clone size: few; CDR3 protein: CASSLSGGAGNEQFF; CDR3 DNA: TGTGCCAGCAGCTTGAGCGGGGGGGCGGGGAATGAGCAGTTCTTC
D gene: TRBD2; V gene: TRBV11-3; J gene: TRBJ2-3; clone size: .; CDR3 protein: CASSSPGLASDTQYF; CDR3 DNA: TGTGCCAGCAGCTCTCCGGGACTAGCGTCAGATACGCAGTATTTT
D gene: .; V gene: TRBV15; J gene: TRBJ2-5; clone size: .; CDR3 protein: CATSLAPRNSFSETQYF; CDR3 DNA: TGTGCCACCAGCCTAGCTCCGAGGAATTCTTTTTCGGAGACCCAGTACTTC
D gene: TRBD1; V gene: TRBV9; J gene: TRBJ1-2; clone size: .; CDR3 protein: CASRRGQANNYGYTF; CDR3 DNA: TGTGCCAGTAGAAGGGGACAGGCGAACAACTATGGCTACACCTTC
D gene: .; V gene: TRBV11-1; J gene: TRBJ1-6; clone size: .; CDR3 protein: CASARTASYNSPLHF; CDR3 DNA: TGTGCCAGTGCGCGGACTGCATCCTATAATTCACCCCTCCACTTT
D gene: TRBD1; V gene: TRBV11-1; J gene: TRBJ1-2; clone size: .; CDR3 protein: CASSLADRGYGYTF; CDR3 DNA: TGTGCCAGCAGCTTAGCAGACAGGGGTTATGGCTACACCTTC
D gene: TRBD1; V gene: TRBV4-3; J gene: TRBJ1-2; clone size: .; CDR3 protein: CASSQDREQGIFGYTF; CDR3 DNA: TGCGCCAGCAGCCAAGATAGAGAACAGGGGATTTTCGGCTACACCTTC
D gene: .; V gene: TRBV9; J gene: TRBJ1-3; clone size: few; CDR3 protein: CASSVGQTSSGNTIYF; CDR3 DNA: TGTGCCAGCAGCGTAGGACAGACGAGCTCTGGAAACACCATATATTTT
D gene: TRBD2; V gene: TRBV15; J gene: TRBJ2-2; clone size: .; CDR3 protein: CATSRDRSSGNTGELFF; CDR3 DNA: TGTGCCACCAGCAGAGATCGGTCTAGCGGAAACACCGGGGAGCTGTTTTTT
D gene: TRBD1; V gene: TRBV2; J gene: TRBJ1-5; clone size: .; CDR3 protein: CASSDPTGDLQPQHF; CDR3 DNA: TGTGCCAGCAGTGATCCGACAGGGGATCTGCAGCCCCAGCATTTT
D gene: .; V gene: TRBV19; J gene: TRBJ1-1; clone size: .; CDR3 protein: CASSVTLNTEAFF; CDR3 DNA: TGTGCCAGTAGTGTTACTTTGAACACTGAAGCTTTCTTT
D gene: .; V gene: TRBV6-1; J gene: TRBJ2-7; clone size: few; CDR3 protein: CASSYKYEQYF; CDR3 DNA: TGTGCCAGCAGTTACAAATACGAGCAGTACTTC
D gene: TRBD1; V gene: TRBV28; J gene: TRBJ1-1; clone size: .; CDR3 protein: CASSLPYRGRWPEAFF; CDR3 DNA: TGTGCCAGCAGTTTGCCATACAGGGGTCGGTGGCCTGAAGCTTTCTTT
D gene: .; V gene: TRBV7-2; J gene: TRBJ2-1; clone size: .; CDR3 protein: CASRDWGGSRDLAYNEQFF; CDR3 DNA: TGTGCCAGCAGAGACTGGGGCGGGTCGCGGGACTTGGCCTACAATGAGCAGTTCTTC
D gene: .; V gene: TRBV5-6; J gene: TRBJ1-6; clone size: .; CDR3 protein: CASSLFPGGRNSPLHF; CDR3 DNA: TGTGCCAGCAGTCTTTTCCCGGGGGGTCGGAATTCACCCCTCCACTTT
D gene: .; V gene: TRBV30; J gene: TRBJ2-7; clone size: .; CDR3 protein: CAWSGKQTAARAEQYF; CDR3 DNA: TGTGCCTGGAGTGGTAAACAGACGGCGGCCAGGGCCGAGCAGTACTTC
D gene: .; V gene: TRBV7-3; J gene: TRBJ2-3; clone size: .; CDR3 protein: CASSLMIGGNADTQYF; CDR3 DNA: TGTGCCAGCAGCTTAATGATCGGCGGGAACGCAGATACGCAGTATTTT
D gene: .; V gene: TRBV10-3; J gene: TRBJ2-2; clone size: .; CDR3 protein: CAIGEQRTGELFF; CDR3 DNA: TGTGCCATCGGAGAGCAAAGAACCGGGGAGCTGTTTTTT
D gene: .; V gene: TRBV29-1; J gene: TRBJ2-1; clone size: .; CDR3 protein: CSTPDSLRAVNEQFF; CDR3 DNA: TGCAGCACGCCGGATTCGTTGCGGGCAGTCAATGAGCAGTTCTTC
D gene: .; V gene: TRBV2; J gene: TRBJ1-1; clone size: .; CDR3 protein: CADKGQTNTEAFF; CDR3 DNA: TGTGCCGACAAAGGACAGACGAACACTGAAGCTTTCTTT
D gene: TRBD1; V gene: TRBV10-3; J gene: TRBJ1-2; clone size: .; CDR3 protein: CAIKGPGQPYGYTF; CDR3 DNA: TGTGCCATCAAGGGTCCGGGACAGCCATACGGCTACACCTTC
D gene: TRBD1; V gene: TRBV5-8; J gene: TRBJ2-7; clone size: .; CDR3 protein: CASSLRFRTGGGEQYF; CDR3 DNA: TGTGCCAGCAGCTTACGTTTCCGGACAGGGGGAGGGGAGCAGTACTTC
D gene: .; V gene: TRBV10-2; J gene: TRBJ1-1; clone size: .; CDR3 protein: CASRVDKVLTEAFF; CDR3 DNA: TGCGCCAGCAGAGTTGACAAGGTCCTCACTGAAGCTTTCTTT
D gene: TRBD1; V gene: TRBV7-6; J gene: TRBJ2-1; clone size: once; CDR3 protein: CASSVTPGQGQNEQFF; CDR3 DNA: TGTGCCAGCAGCGTGACTCCGGGACAGGGTCAGAATGAGCAGTTCTTC
D gene: .; V gene: TRBV4-2; J gene: TRBJ2-3; clone size: .; CDR3 protein: CASSQDLARGTDTQYF; CDR3 DNA: TGTGCCAGCAGCCAAGACCTAGCTCGCGGCACAGATACGCAGTATTTT
D gene: TRBD1; V gene: TRBV30; J gene: TRBJ1-2; clone size: .; CDR3 protein: CAWARQGVADGYTF; CDR3 DNA: TGTGCCTGGGCCCGACAGGGAGTGGCGGATGGCTACACCTTC
D gene: TRBD1; V gene: TRBV5-1; J gene: TRBJ1-1; clone size: .; CDR3 protein: CASSPLTGGNTEAFF; CDR3 DNA: TGCGCCAGCAGCCCGTTGACAGGGGGAAACACTGAAGCTTTCTTT
D gene: .; V gene: TRBV7-2; J gene: TRBJ2-1; clone size: .; CDR3 protein: CASSLVSSAELWNEQFF; CDR3 DNA: TGTGCCAGCAGCTTAGTAAGTTCAGCGGAGTTGTGGAATGAGCAGTTCTTC
D gene: .; V gene: TRBV30; J gene: TRBJ2-2; clone size: .; CDR3 protein: CAWSGPVGAGTGELFF; CDR3 DNA: TGTGCCTGGAGTGGGCCCGTGGGGGCCGGCACCGGGGAGCTGTTTTTT
D gene: TRBD1; V gene: TRBV19; J gene: TRBJ2-7; clone size: .; CDR3 protein: CASSRGQGAPSYEQYF; CDR3 DNA: TGTGCCAGTAGTAGGGGACAGGGGGCGCCCTCCTACGAGCAGTACTTC
D gene: .; V gene: TRBV30; J gene: TRBJ2-3; clone size: .; CDR3 protein: CAWSETSPPQYF; CDR3 DNA: TGTGCCTGGAGTGAGACTAGTCCGCCGCAGTATTTT
D gene: TRBD1; V gene: TRBV5-1; J gene: TRBJ1-1; clone size: once; CDR3 protein: CASMEGTASNTEAFF; CDR3 DNA: TGCGCCAGCATGGAGGGGACAGCTTCGAACACTGAAGCTTTCTTT
D gene: TRBD2; V gene: TRBV29-1; J gene: TRBJ2-3; clone size: .; CDR3 protein: CSVEDRGRAVDTQYF; CDR3 DNA: TGCAGCGTTGAAGATCGCGGGAGGGCCGTAGATACGCAGTATTTT
D gene: TRBD1; V gene: TRBV29-1; J gene: TRBJ2-3; clone size: .; CDR3 protein: CSVEDGTGFTQYF; CDR3 DNA: TGCAGCGTTGAAGATGGGACAGGGTTTACGCAGTATTTT
D gene: TRBD1; V gene: TRBV10-3; J gene: TRBJ1-6; clone size: .; CDR3 protein: CAIRGDKDREYNSPLHF; CDR3 DNA: TGTGCCATCAGGGGGGATAAGGACAGGGAATACAATTCACCCCTCCACTTT
D gene: TRBD1; V gene: TRBV15; J gene: TRBJ1-4; clone size: .; CDR3 protein: CATSQAQGWREKLFF; CDR3 DNA: TGTGCCACCAGCCAGGCACAGGGGTGGCGTGAAAAACTGTTTTTT
D gene: TRBD1; V gene: TRBV18; J gene: TRBJ2-5; clone size: once; CDR3 protein: CASSPGQATLKGQETQYF; CDR3 DNA: TGTGCCAGCTCACCGGGACAGGCCACTCTCAAGGGGCAAGAGACCCAGTACTTC
D gene: .; V gene: TRBV19; J gene: TRBJ2-4; clone size: .; CDR3 protein: CASSRDKNIQYF; CDR3 DNA: TGTGCCAGTAGCCGGGACAAAAACATTCAGTACTTC
D gene: TRBD1; V gene: TRBV6-5; J gene: TRBJ2-7; clone size: few; CDR3 protein: CASSHNRDRGYEQYF; CDR3 DNA: TGTGCCAGCAGTCACAACCGGGACAGGGGCTACGAGCAGTACTTC
D gene: TRBD1; V gene: TRBV7-6; J gene: TRBJ1-2; clone size: .; CDR3 protein: CASSLGTGGVYGYTF; CDR3 DNA: TGTGCCAGCAGCTTAGGAACAGGGGGGGTCTATGGCTACACCTTC
D gene: TRBD1; V gene: TRBV11-2; J gene: TRBJ2-7; clone size: .; CDR3 protein: CASSLRGPLTYEQYF; CDR3 DNA: TGTGCCAGCAGCTTAAGGGGGCCCCTTACCTACGAGCAGTACTTC
D gene: TRBD2; V gene: TRBV9; J gene: TRBJ2-1; clone size: once; CDR3 protein: CASSEPGLAGNEQFF; CDR3 DNA: TGTGCCAGCAGCGAGCCGGGACTAGCGGGGAATGAGCAGTTCTTC
D gene: .; V gene: TRBV25-1; J gene: TRBJ1-2; clone size: .; CDR3 protein: CASSEFIAGRGYTF; CDR3 DNA: TGTGCCAGCAGTGAATTTATTGCAGGGCGCGGCTACACCTTC
D gene: TRBD2; V gene: TRBV27; J gene: TRBJ2-2; clone size: .; CDR3 protein: CASSLRASGSQLFF; CDR3 DNA: TGTGCCAGCAGTTTACGAGCTAGCGGGAGTCAGCTGTTTTTT
D gene: TRBD1; V gene: TRBV5-1; J gene: TRBJ2-3; clone size: .; CDR3 protein: CASSSGQGRTDTQYF; CDR3 DNA: TGCGCCAGCAGCTCAGGACAGGGGCGGACAGATACGCAGTATTTT
D gene: .; V gene: TRBV4-1; J gene: TRBJ1-2; clone size: .; CDR3 protein: CASSQGQNYGYTF; CDR3 DNA: TGCGCCAGCAGCCAAGGACAGAACTATGGCTACACCTTC